What follows are 18 T cell receptor beta chains derived from one specimen sequenced in a study of shared T cell receptors in the human thymus (dated by TCRdb to about 2021). To prepare the library, the immunoSEQ multiplex PCR assay was applied. Entries here come from immuneACCESS through TCRdb and include only in-frame sequences with V and J called. Some clones fail to appear in such tables; in the studies checked, an unresolved V gene covers under half of the shortfall, and the cause of the remainder is unknown. Within this sample are more than 550,000 clones, with 80% to 90% of them counted one time only. The ten most abundant clones make up roughly 0.01% of the sample. This sample was also put to use in a study of human thymus T cells.

What was sequenced was thymocytes. These receptor sequences come from a girl in the first two years of life with a congenital heart defect. Donor details come from another sample of the same person, matched by shared clones.

This chain joins TRBV28 and TRBJ1-5; D possibly corresponds to TRBD1 (5 bases). The CDR3 runs to 15 residues. The germline gives CDR1 MDHEN, CDR2 SYDVKM. The V end was cut by 4 bases, the J end by 5 bases, with 15 bases between. The DNA for the CDR3 is TGTGCCAGCAGTTCACCGAACCGGGACTATCAGCCCCAGCATTTT. This translates into CASSSPNRDYQPQHF.

This chain links TRBV5-1 with TRBJ2-7; 7 bases fit TRBD1. The trim removed 9 bases at V and 0 bases at J, leaving 12 bases unmatched. CDR3 size: 15 residues. Looked up from germline, CDR1 is SGHRS and CDR2 is YFSETQ. The DNA of the CDR3 is TGCGCCACCCGAGATCCGGGACAGCCCTCCTACGAGCAGTACTTC. Translating it yields CATRDPGQPSYEQYF.

The chain links TRBV4-2 to TRBJ2-7; D possibly corresponds to TRBD1 (6 bases). CDR1 and CDR2 from the germline V gene are LGHNA and YNFKEQ. Trimming stripped 3 bases from V and 2 bases from J, with 14 bases between. This CDR3 is 15 amino acids long. The CDR3 DNA follows: TGTGCCAGCAGCCAGGCCGGCAGGGGAACCTACGAGCAGTACTTC. Protein product: CASSQAGRGTYEQYF.

The genes are TRBV27 and TRBJ1-2, with 7 bases aligning to TRBD1. The CDR3 covers 17 residues. The germline V gene encodes CDR1 MNHEY and CDR2 SMNVEV (reference sequence). The trim removed 2 bases at V and 0 bases at J, leaving 9 bases unmatched. The CDR3 DNA reads TGTGCCAGCAGTTTAGTAACAGGGGCCGGAGCTAACTATGGCTACACCTTC. Its translation is CASSLVTGAGANYGYTF.

This chain connects TRBV9 to TRBJ1-1, with D maybe TRBD1 (5 bases). V lost 5 bases, J lost 0 bases, and 14 bases lay in between. This CDR3 comprises 15 residues. Per the germline V gene, CDR1 is SGDLS and CDR2 is YYNGEE. The CDR3 loop is CASSDHWGMNTEAFF. Here the CDR3 DNA reads TGTGCCAGCAGTGACCACTGGGGCATGAACACTGAAGCTTTCTTT. The complete variable domain, with remaining parts taken from reference TRBV9 and TRBJ1-1, reads DSGVTQTPKHLITATGQRVTLRCSPRSGDLSVYWYQQSLDQGLQFLIQYYNGEERAKGNILERFSAQQFPDLHSELNLSSLELGDSALYFCASSDHWGMNTEAFFGQGTRLTVV.

The chain employs TRBV6-1 and TRBJ2-3; 7 positions match TRBD2. The CDR3 extends over 15 amino acids. The V segment lost 9 bases and the J segment 2 bases; nucleotides outside the gene matches: 11. CDR1 is MNHNS, CDR2 SASEGT, per germline. The CDR3 here is CARPGGGEVTDTQYF. CDR3 sequence (DNA): TGTGCCAGACCGGGGGGAGGGGAAGTCACAGATACGCAGTATTTT.

This clone has only one observation. In DNA, the CDR3 is TGTGCCAGCAGCCAAGATGGTTATCCCTTACGGACAGGGAAAGGAAATGGCTACACCTTC. As protein: CASSQDGYPLRTGKGNGYTF. The chain couples TRBV4-2 to TRBJ1-2; 8 nucleotides match TRBD1. V trimming: 0 bases; J trimming: 6 bases; junction bases outside the gene matches: 21. The length of the CDR3 is 20 residues. Germline loops: CDR1 LGHNA, CDR2 YNFKEQ.

The rearrangement uses TRBV2 and TRBJ1-1; 8 bases match TRBD1. J gave up 4 bases and V 3 bases, and 7 bases lay outside the gene matches. The CDR3 is 15 residues long. Germline CDR1 SNHLY, CDR2 FYNNEI. This CDR3 reads CASSDYAGGGTEAFF. The CDR3 bases are TGTGCCAGCAGTGATTACGCAGGGGGCGGCACTGAAGCTTTCTTT.

The chain recombines TRBV2 with TRBJ2-7, with a tentative D call TRBD1 (6 bases). Germline V gene data show CDR1 as SNHLY and CDR2 as FYNNEI. The CDR3 sequence is 13 residues long. V lost 7 bases, J lost 0 bases, and 10 bases lay in between. The CDR3 DNA follows: TGTGCCAGCATCCCAGGGGTCTCCTACGAGCAGTACTTC. It translates to CASIPGVSYEQYF. The whole variable domain, remainder taken from reference TRBV2 and TRBJ2-7, is EPEVTQTPSHQVTQMGQEVILRCVPISNHLYFYWYRQILGQKVEFLVSFYNNEISEKSEIFDDQFSVERPDGSNFTLKIRSTKLEDSAMYFCASIPGVSYEQYFGPGTRLTVT.

J is TRBJ2-1 and V is TRBV2; a weak D match, TRBD2 (5 bases). This CDR3 spans 13 amino acids. Germline CDR1 is SNHLY and CDR2 is FYNNEI. Trimming removed 1 base at V and 9 bases at J, with 10 bases between. CDR3 residues: CASSEGDSAEQFF. The CDR3 bases are TGTGCCAGCAGTGAAGGGGATAGCGCTGAGCAGTTCTTC.

This chain links TRBV9 with TRBJ2-7; D call uncertain. The CDR3 consists of 11 residues. Germline CDR1 SGDLS, CDR2 YYNGEE. V dropped 7 bases and J dropped 4 bases, with 9 bases sitting between them. CDR3 region: CASGSLYEQYF. CDR3 sequence (DNA): TGTGCCAGCGGCTCATTGTACGAGCAGTACTTC.

V is TRBV10-3 and J is TRBJ1-2; 7 bases fit TRBD1. The CDR3 sequence is 15 residues long. The germline gives CDR1 ENHRY, CDR2 SYGVKD. Unmatched junction bases numbered 10, after V lost 9 bases and J lost 0 bases. CDR3 bases: TGTGCCATAGGAGCCGGGACAGCTCCTAACTATGGCTACACCTTC. This translates into CAIGAGTAPNYGYTF.

J is TRBJ2-7 and V is TRBV28; perhaps TRBD2 as D (6 bases). Germline lookup yields CDR1 MDHEN and CDR2 SYDVKM. The CDR3 extends over 14 amino acids. Trimming took off 1 base at V and 3 bases at J, with 10 bases between the two ends. The DNA of the CDR3 is TGTGCCAGCAGTTTATTGGAGGGTCACTACGAGCAGTACTTC. Translating it yields CASSLLEGHYEQYF.

This clone was seen once. The chain joins TRBV7-6 to TRBJ2-6; 7 nucleotides match TRBD1. The CDR3 spans 21 residues. Germline trimming cut 3 bases from V and 0 bases from J; bases unmatched to any gene: 17. CDR1 SGHVS and CDR2 FNYEAQ come from the germline V gene. The CDR3 protein is CASSFRTQGDLTLSGANVLTF. The CDR3, as DNA: TGTGCCAGCAGCTTCCGGACGCAGGGGGACCTCACTCTCTCTGGGGCCAACGTCCTGACTTTC. The full variable domain, its missing parts supplied by reference TRBV7-6 and TRBJ2-6, is GAGVSQSPRYKVTKRGQDVALRCDPISGHVSLYWYRQALGQGPEFLTYFNYEAQQDKSGLPNDRFSAERPEGSISTLTIQRTEQRDSAMYRCASSFRTQGDLTLSGANVLTFGAGSRLTVL.

The rearrangement joins TRBV29-1 to TRBJ1-1, with TRBD1 identical over 7 bases. V lost 7 bases, J lost 2 bases, and 13 bases stayed unmatched. The CDR3 spans 15 residues. Germline loops: CDR1 SQVTM, CDR2 ANQGSEA. The CDR3 sequence: CSGLRSRGRNTEAFF. The CDR3 coding sequence is TGCAGCGGACTAAGATCTAGGGGGCGTAACACTGAAGCTTTCTTT.

This clone is a singleton in its sample. The V call is TRBV6-1, the J call TRBJ2-7; D gene uncertain. CDR3 size: 12 residues. V was trimmed by 2 bases and J by 3 bases, leaving 5 bases between them. Looked up from germline, CDR1 is MNHNS and CDR2 is SASEGT. Here the CDR3 reads CASSELVYEQYF. DNA for the CDR3: TGTGCCAGCAGTGAACTCGTCTACGAGCAGTACTTC.

This chain joins TRBV7-2 and TRBJ1-2; D is ambiguous. The CDR3 spans 19 residues. V was pared by 2 bases and J by 0 bases, with 22 bases between. Germline CDR1 and CDR2: SGHTA and FQGNSA. CDR3 sequence: CASSLPEAHSVEANYGYTF. The CDR3 DNA reads TGTGCCAGCAGCTTACCCGAAGCACACAGTGTGGAAGCTAACTATGGCTACACCTTC.

This clone was picked up one time. The same CDR3 arises from other DNA sequences in this sample as well. The chain has TRBV5-4 and TRBJ2-7, with TRBD1 matching 9 bases. The CDR3 covers 15 residues. Losses at the gene ends were 4 bases for V and 0 bases for J; bases not matched to a gene: 5. Germline assignment: CDR1 SGHNT and CDR2 YYREEE (reference sequence). The DNA for the CDR3 is TGTGCCAGCAGCATAAGGACAGGGGACTCCTACGAGCAGTACTTC. It translates to CASSIRTGDSYEQYF.